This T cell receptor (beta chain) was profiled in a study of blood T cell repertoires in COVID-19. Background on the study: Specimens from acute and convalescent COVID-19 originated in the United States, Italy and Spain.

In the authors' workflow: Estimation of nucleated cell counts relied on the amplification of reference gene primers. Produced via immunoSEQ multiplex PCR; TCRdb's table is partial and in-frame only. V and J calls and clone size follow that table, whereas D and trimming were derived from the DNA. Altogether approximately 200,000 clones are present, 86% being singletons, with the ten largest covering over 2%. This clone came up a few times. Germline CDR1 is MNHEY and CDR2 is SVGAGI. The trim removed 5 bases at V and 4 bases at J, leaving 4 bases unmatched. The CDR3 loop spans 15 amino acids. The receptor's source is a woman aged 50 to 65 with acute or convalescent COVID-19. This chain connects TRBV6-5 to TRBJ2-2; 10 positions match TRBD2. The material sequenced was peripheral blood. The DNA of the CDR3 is TGTGCCAGCAGTCCGCGACTAGCGGGCACCGGGGAGCTGTTTTTT. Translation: CASSPRLAGTGELFF.